This T cell receptor (beta chain) stems from a study of lymphopenia after photon versus proton radiotherapy. Libraries were prepared by immunoSEQ multiplex PCR; TCRdb keeps only in-frame clonotypes and omits some of them. The sample records around 27,000 clones, more than 75% being singletons. A remark on this clone: Its antigen is currently unknown.

This CDR3 region has 16 residues. In germline, CDR1 is SGHAT, CDR2 FQNNGV. Trimming left V 1 base short and J 2 bases short, with 12 bases between. Study-level points and caveats: Proton therapy kept repertoires fairly stable, unlike photons, which gained effector/memory cells. In patients who died, overall survival fell as post-nadir TCR diversity dropped more. Post-nadir diversity loss with photons came from oligoclonal expansion, particularly CD8+ Temra cells.

The chain links TRBV11-2 to TRBJ1-3; maybe TRBD1 (5 bases). The receptor was isolated from a woman aged 45-65 years with cholangiocarcinoma. The sequenced sample was peripheral blood, obtained from a patient treated with photon-based radiotherapy. The CDR3 bases are TGTGCCAGCAGCTTAGCAGGGACTAAAACTGGAAACACCATATATTTT. Translating it yields CASSLAGTKTGNTIYF.